This entry is about one TCR beta chain. Its antigen is undetermined. The study reverse transcribed the entire isolated RNA, so it sequenced expressed TCRB transcripts. Data came from immunoSEQ multiplex PCR; TCRdb stores just in-frame clones and leaves some out. This table holds over 200,000 clones, approximately 11% found once. This sample was included in a study of beta chain features in type 1 diabetes. Study-wide background: Sorted cells examined across all samples numbered more than 100 million. The study's findings and limits: Individuals with type 1 diabetes displayed fewer insertions and more deletions at VDJ junctions. Among all four CD4+ subsets, Type 1 diabetes patients had TCRB CDR3s that were moderately but significantly shorter.

Via CD45RO/CCR7/CD25/CD127/CD95/CD27, cells of the CD4+ naive, central memory, regulatory and stem cell-like memory subsets were sorted. Sort purity for all populations was recorded as exceeding 98%. This CDR3 region has 16 residues. V shed 1 base and J 3 bases; nucleotides not matched to a gene: 3. From germline, CDR1 is SEHNR and CDR2 FQNEAQ (reference sequence). This chain uses TRBV7-9 with TRBJ2-6; 7 bases match TRBD1. The receptor's source is a young man with type 1 diabetes. The sequenced material came from naive CD4+ T cells from blood. The CDR3 region has the DNA TGTGCCAGCAGCTTAGGACAGGGTATTGGGGCCAACGTCCTGACTTTC. Translating it yields CASSLGQGIGANVLTF.